What follows is one T cell receptor (beta chain) and its context. Its antigen is as yet unknown. The sample belongs to a study of cytomegalovirus exposure and HLA in healthy donors. General study points: There were reportedly fewer N-insertions in an Asian-associated ancestry cluster than the roughly 670-donor mean, in a later analysis. According to an earlier analysis, most TCR beta V segments yielded productive rearrangements about 87% or about 30% of the time. Available immune exposure information was restricted to CMV serostatus only. Reports indicate that TCR beta sequences accurately predicted the HLA-A and HLA-B alleles of most subjects.

The PCR used 60 Vbeta and 13 Jbeta primers. Some clones are missing from TCRdb's copy, which holds only in-frame ones; the method was immunoSEQ multiplex PCR. Of approximately 60,000 clones in the sample, roughly 84% were seen once. The sample comprised PBMCs. The sequence was obtained from a man aged 25 to 40 in good health and CMV-seronegative.

The CDR3 here is CASSLAHGGEQYF. The DNA of the CDR3 is TGTGCCAGCAGCTTAGCGCACGGAGGCGAGCAGTACTTC. The V and J genes are TRBV7-2 and TRBJ2-7; TRBD2 is a possible D gene (5 bases). This CDR3 is built from 13 residues. Germline CDR1 and CDR2: SGHTA and FQGNSA. The V end lost 0 bases, the J end lost 6 bases, and 9 bases lay between the germline ends. The complete variable domain, with remaining parts taken from reference TRBV7-2 and TRBJ2-7, reads GAGVSQSPSNKVTEKGKDVELRCDPISGHTALYWYRQSLGQGLEFLIYFQGNSAPDKSGLPSDRFSAERTGGSVSTLTIQRTQQEDSAVYLCASSLAHGGEQYFGPGTRLTVT.